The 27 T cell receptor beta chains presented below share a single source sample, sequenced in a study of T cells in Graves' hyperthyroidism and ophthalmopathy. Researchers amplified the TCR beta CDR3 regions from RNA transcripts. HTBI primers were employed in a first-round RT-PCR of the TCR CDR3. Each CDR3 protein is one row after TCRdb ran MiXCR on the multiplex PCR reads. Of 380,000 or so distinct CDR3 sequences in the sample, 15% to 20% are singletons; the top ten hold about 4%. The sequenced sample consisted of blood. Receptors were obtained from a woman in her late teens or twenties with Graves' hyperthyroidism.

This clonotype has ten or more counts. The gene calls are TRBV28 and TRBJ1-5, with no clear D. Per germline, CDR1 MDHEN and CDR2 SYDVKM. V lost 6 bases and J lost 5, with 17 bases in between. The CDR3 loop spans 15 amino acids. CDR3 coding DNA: TGTGCCAGCAGACAAGGACGACAACGGCATCAGCCCCAGCATTTT. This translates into CASRQGRQRHQPQHF.

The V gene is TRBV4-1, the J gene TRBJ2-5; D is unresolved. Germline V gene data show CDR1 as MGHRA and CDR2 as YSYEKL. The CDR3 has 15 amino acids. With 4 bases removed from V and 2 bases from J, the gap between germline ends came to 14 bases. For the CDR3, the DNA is TGCGCCAGCAGCCTTGTAATATGGCAGCAAGAGACCCAGTACTTC. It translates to CASSLVIWQQETQYF.

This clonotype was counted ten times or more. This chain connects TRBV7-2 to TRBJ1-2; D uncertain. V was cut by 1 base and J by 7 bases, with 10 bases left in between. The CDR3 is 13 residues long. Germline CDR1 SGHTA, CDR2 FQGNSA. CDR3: CASSLDGASGYTF. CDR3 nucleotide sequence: TGTGCCAGCAGCTTAGACGGAGCCAGTGGCTACACCTTC.

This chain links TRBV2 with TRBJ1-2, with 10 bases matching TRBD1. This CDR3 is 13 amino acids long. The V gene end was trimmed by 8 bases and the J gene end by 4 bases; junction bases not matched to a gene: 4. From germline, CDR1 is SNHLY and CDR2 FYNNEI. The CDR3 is CASGQGGIYGYTF. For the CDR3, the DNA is TGTGCCAGCGGACAGGGGGGAATCTATGGCTACACCTTC.

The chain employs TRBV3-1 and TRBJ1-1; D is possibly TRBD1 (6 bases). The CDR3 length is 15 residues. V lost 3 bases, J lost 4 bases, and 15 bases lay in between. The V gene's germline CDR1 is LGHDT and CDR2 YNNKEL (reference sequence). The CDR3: CASSQARGARTEAFF. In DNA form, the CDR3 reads TGTGCCAGCAGCCAGGCGCGGGGGGCGCGCACTGAAGCTTTCTTT.

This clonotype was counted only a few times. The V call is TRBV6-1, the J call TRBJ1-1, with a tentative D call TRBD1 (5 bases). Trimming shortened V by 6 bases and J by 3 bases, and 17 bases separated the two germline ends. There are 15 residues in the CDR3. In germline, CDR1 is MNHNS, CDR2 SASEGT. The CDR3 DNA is TGTGCCAGCAGGGTTGAGGGGTTCGGCTACACTGAAGCTTTCTTT. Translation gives CASRVEGFGYTEAFF.

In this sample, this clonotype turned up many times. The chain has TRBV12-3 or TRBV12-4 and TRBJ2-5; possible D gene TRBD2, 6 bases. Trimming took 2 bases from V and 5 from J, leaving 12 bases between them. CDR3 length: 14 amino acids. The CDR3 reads CASSLNGRGETQYF. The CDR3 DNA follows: TGTGCCAGCAGTTTAAACGGACGGGGGGAGACCCAGTACTTC.

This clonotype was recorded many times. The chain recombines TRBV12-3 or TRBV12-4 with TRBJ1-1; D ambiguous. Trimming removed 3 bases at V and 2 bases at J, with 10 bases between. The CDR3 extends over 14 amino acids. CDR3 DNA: TGTGCCAGCAGTTTCGGGGAGATCAACACTGAAGCTTTCTTT. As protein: CASSFGEINTEAFF.

As DNA, the CDR3 is TGTGCCAGTAGTATCGTGGGACATTTCTCTGGAAACACCATATATTTT. Amino acids: CASSIVGHFSGNTIYF. This chain connects TRBV19 to TRBJ1-3; D is perhaps TRBD1 (6 bases). Trimming took 3 bases from V and 0 from J, leaving 12 bases between them. The CDR3 runs to 16 residues. The germline V gene encodes CDR1 LNHDA and CDR2 SQIVND (reference sequence). The entire variable domain, with the rest obtained from reference TRBV19 and TRBJ1-3, is as follows: DGGITQSPKYLFRKEGQNVTLSCEQNLNHDAMYWYRQDPGQGLRLIYYSQIVNDFQKGDIAEGYSVSREKKESFPLTVTSAQKNPTAFYLCASSIVGHFSGNTIYFGEGSWLTVV.

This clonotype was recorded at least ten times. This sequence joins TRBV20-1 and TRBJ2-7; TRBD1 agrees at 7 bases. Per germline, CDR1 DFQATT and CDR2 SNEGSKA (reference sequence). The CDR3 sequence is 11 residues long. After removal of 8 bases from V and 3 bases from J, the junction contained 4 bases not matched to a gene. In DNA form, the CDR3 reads TGCAGTTGGACAGGTTACTACGAGCAGTACTTC. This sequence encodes CSWTGYYEQYF.

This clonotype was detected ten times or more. CDR3 sequence reads: CASSSYTYQETQYF. CDR3 in DNA: TGTGCCAGCAGCTCCTACACGTACCAAGAGACCCAGTACTTC. This chain uses TRBV7-2 with TRBJ2-5; no clear D gene. The germline V gene encodes CDR1 SGHTA and CDR2 FQGNSA. This CDR3 comprises 14 residues. V was pared by 4 bases and J by 0 bases, with 9 bases between.

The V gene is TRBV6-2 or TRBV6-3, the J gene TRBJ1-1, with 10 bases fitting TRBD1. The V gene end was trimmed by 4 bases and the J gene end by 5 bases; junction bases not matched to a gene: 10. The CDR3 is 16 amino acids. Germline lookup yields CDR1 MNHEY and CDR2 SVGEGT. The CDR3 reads CASSFPTGGGWTEAFF. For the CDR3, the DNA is TGTGCCAGCAGTTTCCCGACAGGGGGCGGATGGACTGAAGCTTTCTTT.

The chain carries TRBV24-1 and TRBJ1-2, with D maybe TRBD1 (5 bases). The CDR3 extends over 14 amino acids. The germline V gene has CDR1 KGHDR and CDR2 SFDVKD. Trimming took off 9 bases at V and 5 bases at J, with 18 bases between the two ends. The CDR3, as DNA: TGTGCCACCTGGTGGGGGAGGGTTTTTTATGGCTACACCTTC. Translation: CATWWGRVFYGYTF.

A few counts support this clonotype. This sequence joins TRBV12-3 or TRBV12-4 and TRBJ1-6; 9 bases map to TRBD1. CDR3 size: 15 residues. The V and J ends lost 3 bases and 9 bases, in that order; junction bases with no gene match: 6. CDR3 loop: CASSLGQGRSSPLHF. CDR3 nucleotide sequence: TGTGCCAGCAGTTTGGGACAGGGAAGGTCTTCACCCCTCCACTTT.

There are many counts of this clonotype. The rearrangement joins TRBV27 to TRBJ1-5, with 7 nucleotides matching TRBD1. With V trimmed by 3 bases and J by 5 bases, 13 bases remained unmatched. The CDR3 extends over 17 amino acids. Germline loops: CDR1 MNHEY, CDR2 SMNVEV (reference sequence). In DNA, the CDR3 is TGTGCCAGCAGTTTGCGAGGGGGCACAACGAACCATCAGCCCCAGCATTTT. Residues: CASSLRGGTTNHQPQHF.

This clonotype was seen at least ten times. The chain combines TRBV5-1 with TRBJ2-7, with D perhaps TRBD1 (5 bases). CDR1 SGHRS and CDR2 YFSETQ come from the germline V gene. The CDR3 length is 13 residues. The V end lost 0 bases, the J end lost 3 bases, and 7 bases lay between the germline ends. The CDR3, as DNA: TGCGCCAGCAGCTTGGGACAGTTCTACGAGCAGTACTTC. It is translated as CASSLGQFYEQYF.

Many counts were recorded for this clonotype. The CDR3 region has the DNA TGTGCCAGCAGTTTGCCCCATACAGGGGAAGAGACCCAGTACTTC. Residues: CASSLPHTGEETQYF. This chain connects TRBV12-3 or TRBV12-4 to TRBJ2-5, with 7 bases identical to TRBD1. The CDR3 totals 15 residues. The J segment lost 3 bases and the V segment lost 3 bases, leaving 7 bases of the junction unmatched.

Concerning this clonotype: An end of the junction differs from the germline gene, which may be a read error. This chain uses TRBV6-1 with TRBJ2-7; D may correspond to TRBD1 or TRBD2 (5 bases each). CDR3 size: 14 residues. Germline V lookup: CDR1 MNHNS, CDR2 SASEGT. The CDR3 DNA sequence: TGTGCCAGCAGTGAACTGGGGCTAGCCTACAAGCAGTACTTC. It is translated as CASSELGLAYKQYF.

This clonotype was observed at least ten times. CDR3 residues: CASSSDISEGETQYF. Written as DNA, the CDR3 is TGTGCCAGCAGCTCGGACATATCTGAAGGGGAGACCCAGTACTTC. This chain uses TRBV11-2 with TRBJ2-5, with D possibly TRBD1 on 5 matching bases. The germline CDR1 and CDR2 sequences are SGHAT and FQNNGV. The V and J ends lost 4 bases and 5 bases respectively, with 17 bases between them. The CDR3 covers 15 residues.

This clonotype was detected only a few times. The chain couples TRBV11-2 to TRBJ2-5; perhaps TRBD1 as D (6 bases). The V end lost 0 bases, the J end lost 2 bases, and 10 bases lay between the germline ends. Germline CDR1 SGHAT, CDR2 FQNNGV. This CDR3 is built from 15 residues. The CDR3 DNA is TGTGCCAGCAGCTTAGATTGGACAGTACAAGAGACCCAGTACTTC. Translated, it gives CASSLDWTVQETQYF.

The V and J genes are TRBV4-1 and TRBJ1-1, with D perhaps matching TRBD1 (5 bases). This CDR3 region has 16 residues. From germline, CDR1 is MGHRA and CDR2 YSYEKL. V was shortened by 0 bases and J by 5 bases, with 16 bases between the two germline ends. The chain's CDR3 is CASSQDVAQGNTEAFF. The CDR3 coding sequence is TGCGCCAGCAGCCAAGATGTGGCCCAGGGAAATACTGAAGCTTTCTTT.

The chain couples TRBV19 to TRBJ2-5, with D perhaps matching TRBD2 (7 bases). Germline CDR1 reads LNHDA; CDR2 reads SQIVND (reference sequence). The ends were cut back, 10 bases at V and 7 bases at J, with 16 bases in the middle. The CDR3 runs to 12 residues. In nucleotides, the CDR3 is TGTGCCACCATAGGGGGGGCTGGGACCCAGTACTTC. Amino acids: CATIGGAGTQYF.

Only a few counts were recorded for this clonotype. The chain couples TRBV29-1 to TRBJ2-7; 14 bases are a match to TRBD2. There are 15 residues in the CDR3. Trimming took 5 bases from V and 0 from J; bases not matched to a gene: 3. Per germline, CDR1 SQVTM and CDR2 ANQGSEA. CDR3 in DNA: TGCAGCGTTCGACTAGCGGGAGGGAGCTCCTACGAGCAGTACTTC. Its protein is CSVRLAGGSSYEQYF.

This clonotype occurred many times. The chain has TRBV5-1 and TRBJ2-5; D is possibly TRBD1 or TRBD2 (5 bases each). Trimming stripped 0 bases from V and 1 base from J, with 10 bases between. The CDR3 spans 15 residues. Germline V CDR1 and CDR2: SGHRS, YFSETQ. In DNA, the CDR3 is TGCGCCAGCAGCTTGGACCCGGGACCCCAAGAGACCCAGTACTTC. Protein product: CASSLDPGPQETQYF.

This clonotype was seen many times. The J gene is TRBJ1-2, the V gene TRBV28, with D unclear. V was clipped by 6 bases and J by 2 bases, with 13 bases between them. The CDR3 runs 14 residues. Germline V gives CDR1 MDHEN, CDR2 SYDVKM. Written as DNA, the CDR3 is TGTGCCAGCAGGTCTCCGGTGGGGAACTATGGCTACACCTTC. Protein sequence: CASRSPVGNYGYTF.

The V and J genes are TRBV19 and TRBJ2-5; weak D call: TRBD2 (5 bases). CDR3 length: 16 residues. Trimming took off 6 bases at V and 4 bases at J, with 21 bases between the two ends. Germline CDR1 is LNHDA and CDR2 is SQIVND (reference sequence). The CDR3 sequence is CASSLGLPGEGETQYF. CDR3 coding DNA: TGTGCCAGTAGCCTCGGACTCCCCGGCGAGGGAGAGACCCAGTACTTC.

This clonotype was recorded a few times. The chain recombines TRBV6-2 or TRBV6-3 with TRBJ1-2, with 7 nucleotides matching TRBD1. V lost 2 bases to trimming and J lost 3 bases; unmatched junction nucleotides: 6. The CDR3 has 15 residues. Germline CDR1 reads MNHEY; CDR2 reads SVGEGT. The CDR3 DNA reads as TGTGCCAGCAGTTACGAACCCGGACAGGACTATGGCTACACCTTC. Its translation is CASSYEPGQDYGYTF.